Below, one T cell receptor beta chain is given with its context. The antigen is undetermined. This specimen belongs to a study of CXCR3-negative and CXCR3-positive naive CD8 T cells. Study overall: Overall TRB read output was about 135 million, and each library contained about 1.5 +/- 0.3 million reads. Regarding the study as a whole: Similarly elevated diversity marked both naive subsets, with memory CD8+ cells showing far lower diversity.

UMI-labeled 5' RACE TRB cDNA libraries were prepared from the cells. TCRdb reprocessed the 5' RACE reads and reports one entry per CDR3 protein, with no DNA. The sample shows approximately 70,000 distinct CDR3 sequences, and over 1.3% sits with its ten largest clones. The CDR3 has 16 residues. From germline, CDR1 is KGHSH and CDR2 LQKENI. The sequence was collected from a human donor in good health. Some clones in this sample may be carry-over from other donors' samples. V and J are TRBV18 and TRBJ1-1; there is no DNA to check the TCRdb D call of TRBD1. The material sequenced was naive CXCR3- CD8+ T cells from blood. Noted subset: CD45RO-CCR7+CD27+CD95- naive CD8+ T cells lacking CXCR3 (TNR3-). The CDR3 here is CASSPSPEGAVTEAFF.